The 18 T cell receptor beta chains below come from one sample, sequenced in a study of PD-1 blockade in classical Hodgkin lymphoma. Sequencing was performed with immunoSEQ multiplex PCR; in TCRdb, only in-frame clones are kept and a portion is missing. This table holds roughly 20,000 clones, around 81% found once. Time point reported: newly diagnosed, previously untreated cHL patient sample. The CD4+ T cells used were purified from thawed PBMCs through magnetic negative selection. Sequencing was done on a sample of CD4+ T cells from blood. These receptors came from a human donor with classical Hodgkin lymphoma.

DNA for the CDR3: TGTGCCAGTACCTCGGGGGGAGGGTCCTTCGGGGAGCTGTTTTTT. It yields the protein CASTSGGGSFGELFF. The rearrangement links TRBV19 to TRBJ2-2; TRBD2 matches at 7 bases. The V segment lost 7 bases and the J segment 7 bases; nucleotides outside the gene matches: 12. CDR3 size: 15 residues. Germline values: CDR1 LNHDA, CDR2 SQIVND (reference sequence).

This clone has only one observation. This sequence joins TRBV10-1 and TRBJ1-5, with D hard to call. In germline, CDR1 is WNHNN, CDR2 SYGVQD (reference sequence). The CDR3 sequence is 13 residues long. V lost 8 bases, J lost 4 bases, and 12 bases lay in between. The CDR3 here is CASGGTKNQPQHF. In DNA form, the CDR3 reads TGCGCCAGCGGAGGTACAAAGAATCAGCCCCAGCATTTT.

The V gene is TRBV10-3, the J gene TRBJ2-1; no clear D gene. Trimming pared 4 bases from V and 9 bases from J, leaving 7 bases between. Germline CDR1 ENHRY, CDR2 SYGVKD. CDR3 size: 11 residues. The CDR3 here is CAISAHCEQFF. CDR3 coding DNA: TGTGCCATCAGTGCTCATTGTGAGCAGTTCTTC.

This chain's CDR3 is CASSHTRGRLNTGELFF. Written as DNA, the CDR3 is TGTGCCAGCAGCCATACGAGGGGTCGACTGAACACCGGGGAGCTGTTTTTT. The V call is TRBV7-9, the J call TRBJ2-2; D may match TRBD1 or TRBD2 (5 bases each). The V end lost 5 bases, the J end lost 1 base, and 17 bases lay between the germline ends. This CDR3 has 17 amino acids. The germline gives CDR1 SEHNR, CDR2 FQNEAQ (reference sequence).

The chain is built from TRBV28 and TRBJ1-4; TRBD1 is a possible D gene (5 bases). V was cut by 6 bases and J by 7 bases, with 12 bases left in between. There are 13 residues in the CDR3. Germline assignment: CDR1 MDHEN and CDR2 SYDVKM. The CDR3 region is CASRKGRGEKLFF. In nucleotides, the CDR3 is TGTGCCAGCAGAAAGGGAAGGGGTGAAAAACTGTTTTTT.

Only a few counts were recorded for this clone. The V gene is TRBV6-5, the J gene TRBJ2-4; 9 positions match TRBD2. The CDR3 length is 14 residues. With V trimmed by 2 bases and J by 7 bases, 3 bases remained unmatched. Germline values: CDR1 MNHEY, CDR2 SVGAGI. The CDR3, as DNA: TGTGCCAGCAGTTACCGGACTAGCGCGAACATTCAGTACTTC. It specifies CASSYRTSANIQYF.

The V gene is TRBV14, the J gene TRBJ2-3; 7 positions match TRBD1. Germline CDR1 is SGHDN and CDR2 is FVKESK. J lost 1 base, V lost 5 bases, and 6 bases had no gene match. CDR3 length: 15 amino acids. CDR3: CASSTDRAGTDTQYF. DNA of the CDR3: TGTGCCAGCAGCACAGACAGGGCGGGCACAGATACGCAGTATTTT.

The chain couples TRBV5-6 to TRBJ2-1; 9 bases are shared with TRBD2. The V and J ends lost 4 bases and 5 bases, in that order; junction bases with no gene match: 10. Germline V gives CDR1 SGHDT, CDR2 YYEEEE. This CDR3 contains 16 residues. In nucleotides, the CDR3 is TGTGCCAGCAGCCACCAGGGAGCGGGAGGACACAATGAGCAGTTCTTC. Translating it yields CASSHQGAGGHNEQFF. Complete variable domain (other parts from reference TRBV5-6 and TRBJ2-1): DAGVTQSPTHLIKTRGQQVTLRCSPKSGHDTVSWYQQALGQGPQFIFQYYEEEERQRGNFPDRFSGHQFPNYSSELNVNALLLGDSALYLCASSHQGAGGHNEQFFGPGTRLTVL.

The chain links TRBV6-5 to TRBJ2-5, with 14 bases fitting TRBD2. J was trimmed by 3 bases and V by 0 bases; bases with no gene match: 0. The CDR3 is made up of 16 amino acids. Germline V CDR1 and CDR2: MNHEY, SVGAGI. DNA for the CDR3: TGTGCCAGCAGTTACTCGGGACTAGCGGGGGAAGAGACCCAGTACTTC. It yields the protein CASSYSGLAGEETQYF.

This clone was seen once. The chain employs TRBV2 and TRBJ2-4, with TRBD2 identical over 13 bases. The germline gives CDR1 SNHLY, CDR2 FYNNEI. This CDR3 is 15 amino acids long. V shed 6 bases, J shed 8 bases, and the junction held 7 bases outside the gene matches. As DNA, the CDR3 is TGTGCCAGCAGGTCGACTAGCGGGAGGAGGGACATTCAGTACTTC. Translated, it gives CASRSTSGRRDIQYF.

This chain connects TRBV25-1 to TRBJ2-3; TRBD1 agrees at 8 bases. There are 14 residues in the CDR3. In germline, CDR1 is MGHDK, CDR2 SYGVNS. V lost 4 bases to trimming and J lost 7 bases; unmatched junction nucleotides: 7. The CDR3 here is CASSGYAGGNTQYF. The CDR3 DNA follows: TGTGCCAGCAGTGGATACGCAGGGGGCAATACGCAGTATTTT.

The rearrangement joins TRBV19 to TRBJ2-7; possibly TRBD1 or TRBD2 for D (5 bases each). The CDR3 contains 12 residues. Germline-derived CDR1 and CDR2 are LNHDA and SQIVND (reference sequence). V was trimmed by 5 bases and J by 5 bases, leaving 10 bases between them. CDR3 residues: CASSFQGDEQYF. In DNA, the CDR3 is TGTGCCAGTAGTTTTCAGGGAGACGAGCAGTACTTC.

The J gene is TRBJ1-5, the V gene TRBV2; TRBD1 matches 7 bases. The V gene end was trimmed by 4 bases and the J gene end by 2 bases; junction bases not matched to a gene: 8. CDR1 SNHLY and CDR2 FYNNEI come from the germline V gene. This CDR3 is built from 16 residues. The CDR3 DNA sequence: TGTGCCAGCAGTGCACTAACGACAGGGCGCAATCAGCCCCAGCATTTT. Protein: CASSALTTGRNQPQHF.

V gene TRBV10-3 combines with J gene TRBJ2-1; the match to TRBD2 covers 8 bases. CDR1 is ENHRY, CDR2 SYGVKD, per germline. This CDR3 comprises 14 residues. The J segment lost 7 bases and the V segment lost 6 bases, leaving 8 bases of the junction unmatched. CDR3 loop: CAIRLAEGLNEQFF. DNA of the CDR3: TGTGCCATCAGACTAGCGGAAGGTTTGAATGAGCAGTTCTTC.

The rearrangement joins TRBV2 to TRBJ2-1; no clear D gene. Germline V gene data show CDR1 as SNHLY and CDR2 as FYNNEI. The length of the CDR3 is 13 residues. V was shortened by 8 bases and J by 5 bases, with 13 bases between the two germline ends. The CDR3: CASLYTRNNEQFF. CDR3 bases: TGTGCCAGCCTGTACACCCGGAACAATGAGCAGTTCTTC.

This chain joins TRBV19 and TRBJ2-5; 9 nucleotides agree with TRBD2. In germline, CDR1 is LNHDA, CDR2 SQIVND (reference sequence). The V segment lost 1 base and the J segment 5 bases; nucleotides outside the gene matches: 8. CDR3 size: 16 residues. CDR3: CASSIGGRASGETQYF. CDR3 bases: TGTGCCAGTAGTATAGGCGGGAGGGCCAGTGGGGAGACCCAGTACTTC.

V gene TRBV21-1 combines with J gene TRBJ1-5; the table's D gene call, TRBD1, was not cross checked with the DNA. TRBV21-1 is recorded as a pseudogene. This CDR3 contains 17 residues. CDR3 protein: CASSFRDSVGRNQPQHF. The CDR3 nucleotides are TGTGCCAGCAGCTTTCGTGATTCGGTGGGCAGGAATCAGCCCCAGCATTTT.

V is TRBV2 and J is TRBJ2-2; 7 bases match TRBD1. CDR3 size: 15 residues. After removal of 8 bases from V and 4 bases from J, the junction contained 10 bases not matched to a gene. Germline lookup yields CDR1 SNHLY and CDR2 FYNNEI. The CDR3 reads CASRLTGVGTGELFF. CDR3 DNA: TGTGCCAGCCGGTTAACAGGGGTCGGCACCGGGGAGCTGTTTTTT.